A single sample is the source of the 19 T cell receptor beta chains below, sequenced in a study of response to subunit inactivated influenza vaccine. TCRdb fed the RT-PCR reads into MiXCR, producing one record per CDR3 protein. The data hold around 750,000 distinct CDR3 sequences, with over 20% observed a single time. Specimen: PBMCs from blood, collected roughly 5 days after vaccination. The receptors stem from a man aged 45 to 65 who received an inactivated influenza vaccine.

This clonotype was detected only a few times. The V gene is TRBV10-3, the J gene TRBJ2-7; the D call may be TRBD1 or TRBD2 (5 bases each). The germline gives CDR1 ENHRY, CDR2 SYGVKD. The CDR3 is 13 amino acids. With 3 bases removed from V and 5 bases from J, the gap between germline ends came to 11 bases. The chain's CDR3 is CAISDVQGDEQYF. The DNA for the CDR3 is TGTGCCATCAGTGACGTGCAGGGAGACGAGCAGTACTTC.

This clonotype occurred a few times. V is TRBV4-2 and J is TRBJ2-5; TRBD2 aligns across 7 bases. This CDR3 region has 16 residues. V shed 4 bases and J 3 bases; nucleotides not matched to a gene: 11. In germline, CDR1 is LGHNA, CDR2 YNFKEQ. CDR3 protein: CASSRTLVSGEETQYF. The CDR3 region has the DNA TGTGCCAGCAGCCGAACCCTCGTCAGCGGGGAAGAGACCCAGTACTTC.

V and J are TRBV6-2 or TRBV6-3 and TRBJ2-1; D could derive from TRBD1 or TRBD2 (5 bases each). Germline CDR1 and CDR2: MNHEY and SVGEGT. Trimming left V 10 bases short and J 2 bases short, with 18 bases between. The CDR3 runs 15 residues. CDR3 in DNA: TGTGCCATCAACCCCGGGGACGGCACCTACAATGAGCAGTTCTTC. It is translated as CAINPGDGTYNEQFF.

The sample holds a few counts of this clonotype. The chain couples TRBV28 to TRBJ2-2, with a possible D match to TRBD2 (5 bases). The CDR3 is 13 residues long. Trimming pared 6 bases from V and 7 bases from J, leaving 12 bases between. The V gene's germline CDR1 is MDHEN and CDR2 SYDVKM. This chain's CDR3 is CASRHGVGGELFF. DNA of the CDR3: TGTGCCAGCAGGCACGGGGTTGGCGGGGAGCTGTTTTTT.

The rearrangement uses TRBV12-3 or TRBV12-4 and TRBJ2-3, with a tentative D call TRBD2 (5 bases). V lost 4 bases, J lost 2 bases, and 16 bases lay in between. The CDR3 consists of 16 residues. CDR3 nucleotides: TGTGCCAGCAGTTCCCGGGTGAGGGCAGACACAGATACGCAGTATTTT. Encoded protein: CASSSRVRADTDTQYF.

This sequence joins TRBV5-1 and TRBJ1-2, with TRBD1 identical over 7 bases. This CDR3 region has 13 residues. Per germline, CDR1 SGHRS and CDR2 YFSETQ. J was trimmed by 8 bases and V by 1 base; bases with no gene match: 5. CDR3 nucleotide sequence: TGCGCCAGCAGCTTGTCCCCGGACAGGGGCTACACCTTC. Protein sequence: CASSLSPDRGYTF.

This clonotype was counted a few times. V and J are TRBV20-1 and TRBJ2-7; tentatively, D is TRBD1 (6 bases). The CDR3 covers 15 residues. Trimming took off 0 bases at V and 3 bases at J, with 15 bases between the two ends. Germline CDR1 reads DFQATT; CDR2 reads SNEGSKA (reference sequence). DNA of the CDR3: TGCAGTGCTAGAGAAACCGTGGGACACGACTACGAGCAGTACTTC. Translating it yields CSARETVGHDYEQYF.

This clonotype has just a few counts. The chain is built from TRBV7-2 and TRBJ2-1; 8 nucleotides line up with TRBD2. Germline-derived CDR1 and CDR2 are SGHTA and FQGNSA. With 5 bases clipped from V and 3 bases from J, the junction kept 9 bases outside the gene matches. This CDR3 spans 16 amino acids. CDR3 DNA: TGTGCCAGCAGCCAATCTTTAGCGGGACTCTACAATGAGCAGTTCTTC. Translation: CASSQSLAGLYNEQFF.

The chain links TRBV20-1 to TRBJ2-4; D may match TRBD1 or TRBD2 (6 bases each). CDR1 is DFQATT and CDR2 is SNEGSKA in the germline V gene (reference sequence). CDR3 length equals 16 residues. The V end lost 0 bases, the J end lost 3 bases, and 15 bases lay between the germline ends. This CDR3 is CSARDPLRGVKNIQYF. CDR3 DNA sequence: TGCAGTGCTAGAGACCCTCTGAGGGGGGTCAAAAACATTCAGTACTTC.

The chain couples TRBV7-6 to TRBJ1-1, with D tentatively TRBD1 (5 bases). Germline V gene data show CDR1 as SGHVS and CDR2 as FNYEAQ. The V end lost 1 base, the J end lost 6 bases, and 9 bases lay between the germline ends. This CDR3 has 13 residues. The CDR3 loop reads CASSLEGRSEAFF. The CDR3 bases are TGTGCCAGCAGCTTAGAGGGACGTTCTGAAGCTTTCTTT.

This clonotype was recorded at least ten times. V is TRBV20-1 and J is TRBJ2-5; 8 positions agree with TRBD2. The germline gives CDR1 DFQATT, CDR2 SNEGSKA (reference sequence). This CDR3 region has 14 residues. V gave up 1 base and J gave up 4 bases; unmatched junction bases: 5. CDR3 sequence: CSARATSGPETQYF. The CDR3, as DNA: TGCAGTGCTAGAGCCACTAGCGGTCCAGAGACCCAGTACTTC.

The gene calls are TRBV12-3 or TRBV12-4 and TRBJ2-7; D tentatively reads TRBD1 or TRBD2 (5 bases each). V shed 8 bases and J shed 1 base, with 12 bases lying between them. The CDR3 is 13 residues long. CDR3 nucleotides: TGTGCCAGCCGGGACGCCCTATCCTACGAGCAGTACTTC. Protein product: CASRDALSYEQYF.

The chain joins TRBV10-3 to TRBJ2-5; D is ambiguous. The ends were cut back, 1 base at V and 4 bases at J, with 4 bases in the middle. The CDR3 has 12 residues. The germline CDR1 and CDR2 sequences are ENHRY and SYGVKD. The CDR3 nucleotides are TGTGCCATCAGTGAGTTCCGAGAGACCCAGTACTTC. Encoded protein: CAISEFRETQYF.

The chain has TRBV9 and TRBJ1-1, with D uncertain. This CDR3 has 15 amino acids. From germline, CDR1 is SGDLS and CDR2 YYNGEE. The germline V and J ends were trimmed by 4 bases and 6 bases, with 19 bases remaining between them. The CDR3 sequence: CASSSDIYSSAEAFF. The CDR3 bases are TGTGCCAGCAGCTCAGACATTTACTCGAGCGCTGAAGCTTTCTTT.

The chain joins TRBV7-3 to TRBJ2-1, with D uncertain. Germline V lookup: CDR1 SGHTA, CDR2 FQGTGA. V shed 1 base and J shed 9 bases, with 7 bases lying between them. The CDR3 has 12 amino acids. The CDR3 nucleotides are TGTGCCAGCAGCTTAAAATCTGGTGAGCAGTTCTTC. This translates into CASSLKSGEQFF.

The CDR3 region has the DNA TGCAGCGTTGGGCGAGGTTTTAATCAGCCCCAGCATTTT. Its translation is CSVGRGFNQPQHF. The chain couples TRBV29-1 to TRBJ1-5; D call uncertain. Trimming shortened V by 4 bases and J by 4 bases, and 11 bases separated the two germline ends. In germline, CDR1 is SQVTM, CDR2 ANQGSEA. The CDR3 extends over 13 amino acids.

The CDR3 nucleotides are TGCAGTGCTAGTGAATACAGGGCGAACACAGATACGCAGTATTTT. This encodes CSASEYRANTDTQYF. This chain uses TRBV20-1 with TRBJ2-3; D is perhaps TRBD1 (6 bases). CDR3 length: 15 amino acids. The ends were cut back, 3 bases at V and 2 bases at J, with 15 bases in the middle. CDR1 is DFQATT and CDR2 is SNEGSKA in the germline V gene (reference sequence).

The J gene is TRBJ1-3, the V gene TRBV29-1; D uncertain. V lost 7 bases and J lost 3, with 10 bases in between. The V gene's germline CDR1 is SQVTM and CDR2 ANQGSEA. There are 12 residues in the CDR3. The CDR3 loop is CSASTDGNTIYF. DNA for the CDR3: TGCAGCGCTTCGACTGATGGAAACACCATATATTTT.

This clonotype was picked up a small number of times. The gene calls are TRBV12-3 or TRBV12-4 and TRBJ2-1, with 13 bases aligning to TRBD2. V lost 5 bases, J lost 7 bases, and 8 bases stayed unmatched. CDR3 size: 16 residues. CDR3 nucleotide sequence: TGTGCCAGCAGTGCCGGACTAGCGGGAGATATGAATGAGCAGTTCTTC. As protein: CASSAGLAGDMNEQFF.